This T cell receptor (beta chain) was documented in a study of cytomegalovirus exposure and HLA in healthy donors. Findings and limits, study-wide: DRB1 had the most TCR associations and HLA-C the fewest, a later analysis found, with rates varying by HLA locus.

With respect to this clone: Its antigen is not known.

PCR used 60 Vbeta primers and 13 Jbeta primers. Sequencing was performed with immunoSEQ multiplex PCR; in TCRdb, only in-frame clones are kept and a portion is missing. The table shows some 130,000 clones, with more than 60% occurring only once. CDR1 and CDR2 (germline): SQVTM, ANQGSEA. The CDR3 extends over 15 amino acids. Trimming left V 2 bases short and J 0 bases short, with 12 bases between. The receptor comes from a woman younger than 30 in good health and CMV-seronegative. The chain combines TRBV29-1 with TRBJ2-3; a possible D gene is TRBD1 (6 bases). Material: PBMCs. For the CDR3, the DNA is TGCAGCGTTGAACCTATAGGGGGAAGCACAGATACGCAGTATTTT. It specifies CSVEPIGGSTDTQYF.